The rows below give T cell receptor beta chains drawn from one sample of a study of blood T cell repertoires in COVID-19. The data were produced by immunoSEQ multiplex PCR, yet TCRdb's version contains in-frame clones alone and is incomplete. The sample holds about 140,000 clones; about four fifths are singletons and the top ten take under 2%. The sample consisted of PBMCs or T cells enriched from blood (not recorded which). Every receptor here comes from a young woman who had been exposed to COVID-19. CDR3s include the opening cysteine and the closing phenylalanine or tryptophan. Each record gives: J gene, V gene, CDR3 length, D gene, clone size, CDR3 DNA, CDR3 protein. The D gene is left open where the match is weak. The size of a clone is reported for some rows only, either as once, few or many, or as a class for expanded clones.

TRBJ2-5	TRBV6-2/TRBV6-3	13	NA	NA	TGTGCCAGCAGTTACGGGGGGAGAGAGACCCAGTACTTC	CASSYGGRETQYF
TRBJ2-2	TRBV9	16	TRBD1	NA	TGTGCCAGCAGCGTCCATGACAGGGGAGTCCCCGGGGAGCTGTTTTTT	CASSVHDRGVPGELFF
TRBJ1-6	TRBV27	15	TRBD1	NA	TGTGCCAGCAGTCCCAGACAGGGTTTGGGTTCACCCCTCCACTTT	CASSPRQGLGSPLHF
TRBJ1-2	TRBV7-9	12	NA	NA	TGTGCCGGAAGAGGACACATCTATGGCTACACCTTC	CAGRGHIYGYTF
TRBJ2-1	TRBV7-8	14	NA	NA	TGTGCCAGTATCACGGGACTGGCTTTCATTGAGCAGTTCTTC	CASITGLAFIEQFF
TRBJ2-7	TRBV2	12	NA	NA	TGTGCCAGCAGTAACTTAAGCTACGAGCAGTACTTC	CASSNLSYEQYF
TRBJ1-3	TRBV3-1/TRBV3-2	15	NA	once	TGTGCCAGCAGCCAAGTGGCAGACTCTGGAAACACCATATATTTT	CASSQVADSGNTIYF
TRBJ2-7	TRBV3-1/TRBV3-2	15	NA	NA	TGTGCCAGCAGCCAATTAGGAGCGGGTACCTACGAGCAGTACTTC	CASSQLGAGTYEQYF
TRBJ1-6	TRBV2	13	NA	NA	TGTGCCAGCAAAGGGGCGCTGAATTCACCCCTCCACTTT	CASKGALNSPLHF
TRBJ1-3	TRBV19	15	TRBD1	NA	TGTGCCACCCATACCGGACAGGCTCTCGGAAACACCATATATTTT	CATHTGQALGNTIYF
TRBJ2-2	TRBV19	12	NA	NA	TGTGCCAGTAGTCCAGTAACCGGGGAGCTGTTTTTT	CASSPVTGELFF
TRBJ1-2	TRBV3-1/TRBV3-2	13	NA	NA	TGTGCCAGCAGCCCAGGGCTTCGGTATGGCTACACCTTC	CASSPGLRYGYTF
TRBJ2-1	TRBV27	15	TRBD1	NA	TGTGCCAGCAGTTTAAGTCAGGGGGCGAGAGATGAGCAGTTCTTC	CASSLSQGARDEQFF
TRBJ1-2	TRBV10-3	17	NA	NA	TGTGCCATCAGTGAGTCGATGGTGACGGGTCGGGTCTATGGCTACACCTTC	CAISESMVTGRVYGYTF
TRBJ2-1	TRBV6-5	13	NA	NA	TGTGCCAGCAGTTACGGCTTGTTCAATGAGCAGTTCTTC	CASSYGLFNEQFF